Shown below are 3 T cell receptor beta chains from a single sample sequenced in a study of blood T cells in healthy people across ages (dated by TCRdb to about 2015). Libraries were prepared through 5' RACE. Sequencer: Illumina HiSeq 2500. A second PCR of roughly 7 to 11 cycles was performed with a sample-barcoded 5' primer and a J-beta primer mix. TCRdb's own reprocessing of the public reads used fastp at Q25 and MiXCR and kept productive beta chains. Rows matching on CDR3 protein sequence are summarized as one entry with the most common DNA and genes. The sample data list over 300,000 distinct CDR3 sequences, and 52% of these were observed just once. The biggest ten clones account for over 40% of the sample. Sequenced material: blood. The receptor source for this set is a man aged 60 to 75 in good health.

The CDR3 region has the DNA TGTGCCAGCAGCTTAGGGTCCGGGACTGCGAACACTGAAGCTTTCTTT. Translation gives CASSLGSGTANTEAFF. V is TRBV7-9 and J is TRBJ1-1; the D gene is possibly TRBD1 (5 bases). Trimming stripped 1 base from V and 1 base from J, with 13 bases between. Germline-derived CDR1 and CDR2 are SEHNR and FQNEAQ (reference sequence). CDR3 length: 16 residues.

This clonotype was seen once. The chain is built from TRBV19 and TRBJ2-5; D unresolved. The germline gives CDR1 LNHDA, CDR2 SQIVND (reference sequence). V lost 4 bases to trimming and J lost 1 base, with 7 bases between them. The length of the CDR3 is 13 residues. The DNA for the CDR3 is TGTGCCAGTAGTAAGCAGGCCCAAGAGACCCAGTACTTC. Translating gives CASSKQAQETQYF.

This clonotype turned up a few times. This chain joins TRBV25-1 and TRBJ2-7; TRBD1 matches 7 bases. The germline V gene has CDR1 MGHDK and CDR2 SYGVNS. The CDR3 is made up of 14 amino acids. After removal of 3 bases from V and 4 bases from J, the junction contained 6 bases not matched to a gene. This CDR3 is CASSDLDRAYEQYF. In nucleotides, the CDR3 is TGTGCCAGCAGTGATCTCGACAGGGCGTACGAGCAGTACTTC.